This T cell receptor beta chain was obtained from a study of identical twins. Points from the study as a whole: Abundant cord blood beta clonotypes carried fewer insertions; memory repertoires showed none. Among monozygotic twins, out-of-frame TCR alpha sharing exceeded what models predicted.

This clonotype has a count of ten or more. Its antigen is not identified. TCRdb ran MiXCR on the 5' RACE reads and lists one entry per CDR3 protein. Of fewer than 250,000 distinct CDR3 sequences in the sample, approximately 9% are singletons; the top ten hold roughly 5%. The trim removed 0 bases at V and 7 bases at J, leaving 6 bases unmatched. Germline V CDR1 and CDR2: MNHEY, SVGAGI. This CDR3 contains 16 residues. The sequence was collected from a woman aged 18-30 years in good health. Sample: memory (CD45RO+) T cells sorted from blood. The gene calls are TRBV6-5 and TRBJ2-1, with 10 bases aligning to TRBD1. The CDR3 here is CASSYSGTGVGNEQFF. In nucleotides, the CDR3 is TGTGCCAGCAGTTACTCAGGGACAGGGGTAGGGAATGAGCAGTTCTTC.